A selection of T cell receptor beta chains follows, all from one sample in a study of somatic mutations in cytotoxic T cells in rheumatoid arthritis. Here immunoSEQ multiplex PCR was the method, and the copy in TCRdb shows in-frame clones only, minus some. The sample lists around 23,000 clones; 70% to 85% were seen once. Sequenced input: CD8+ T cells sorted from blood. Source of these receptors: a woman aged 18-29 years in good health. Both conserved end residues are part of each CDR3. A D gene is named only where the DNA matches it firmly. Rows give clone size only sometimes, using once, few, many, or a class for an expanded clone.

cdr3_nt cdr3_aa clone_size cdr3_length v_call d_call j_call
TGCGCCAGCAGCCTCCGGACAGGGGGCCTGGGGAATTCACCCCTCCACTTT CASSLRTGGLGNSPLHF NA 17 TRBV4-1 TRBD1 TRBJ1-6
TGTGCCAGCATCGTAAGGGGTGAAGCTTTCTTT CASIVRGEAFF NA 11 TRBV6-5 NA TRBJ1-1
TGTGCCAGCAGTCCGACCCCGGGCCGGCTCTATGAGCAGTTCTTC CASSPTPGRLYEQFF NA 15 TRBV27 NA TRBJ2-1
TGCGCCAGCAGTCACGAGCGGGAGTACGACAATGAGCAGTTCTTC CASSHEREYDNEQFF NA 15 TRBV23-1 TRBD2 TRBJ2-1
TGTGCCAGCAGTTCGACAGGGCGGCAGTTCTTC CASSSTGRQFF NA 11 TRBV27 TRBD1 TRBJ2-1
TGTGCCAGCAGTCAAGGGGGCTCTGGGGCCAACGTCCTGACTTTC CASSQGGSGANVLTF NA 15 TRBV6-4 NA TRBJ2-6
TGTGCCAGCAGCGGGAAGGGACTAGCCTACAATGAGCAGTTCTTC CASSGKGLAYNEQFF NA 15 TRBV14 TRBD2 TRBJ2-1
TGTGCCACCGAGAGCGGGACAGAAAATGAGCAGTTCTTC CATESGTENEQFF NA 13 TRBV15 NA TRBJ2-1
TGTGCCAGCAGCTCGGGACAGGGCTACGAGCAGTACTTC CASSSGQGYEQYF NA 13 TRBV5-8 TRBD1 TRBJ2-7
TGTGCCTGGAGGGACAGGGGGTCTGGAAACACCATATATTTT CAWRDRGSGNTIYF NA 14 TRBV30 TRBD1 TRBJ1-3
TGTGCCAGCAGCAGCGAACCGGGACTTCAATACAATGAGCAGTTCTTC CASSSEPGLQYNEQFF few 16 TRBV11-2 NA TRBJ2-1
TGTGCCAGCAGCTTTGGAGGAAATCAAGAGACCCAGTACTTC CASSFGGNQETQYF NA 14 TRBV7-9 NA TRBJ2-5
TGCGCCAGCAGCCAAGGTGGCCGGACCACCGGGGAGCTGTTTTTT CASSQGGRTTGELFF NA 15 TRBV4-1 NA TRBJ2-2
TGTGCCTGGAGTGTTCCCTATGGCTACACCTTC CAWSVPYGYTF NA 11 TRBV30 NA TRBJ1-2
TGTGCCAGCAGTCCCTTGTGGATTGTGGGGAACACTGAAGCTTTCTTT CASSPLWIVGNTEAFF NA 16 TRBV28 NA TRBJ1-1
TGTGCCAGCAGGACAGGGGGGGCCGGGGAGCTGTTTTTT CASRTGGAGELFF NA 13 TRBV27 TRBD1 TRBJ2-2
TGTGCCAGCAGCCGAGCGGACCTCAGAGATACGCAGTATTTT CASSRADLRDTQYF NA 14 TRBV6-5 NA TRBJ2-3
TGTGCCAGCAGTATGCGGAACACCGGGGAGCTGTTTTTT CASSMRNTGELFF once 13 TRBV6-5 NA TRBJ2-2
TGTGCCAGCAGCGAGCCGGGTTTCGGGAAAGAGAACTATGGCTACACCTTC CASSEPGFGKENYGYTF NA 17 TRBV9 NA TRBJ1-2
TGTGCCAGCAGCGTAGGGACTATACCCTACAATGAGCAGTTCTTC CASSVGTIPYNEQFF NA 15 TRBV9 NA TRBJ2-1
TGTGCCAGCAGTTTCGGTAGCGGGAGCGCCTACGAGCAGTACTTC CASSFGSGSAYEQYF NA 15 TRBV27 TRBD2 TRBJ2-7
TGCAGCGTTGGGTCAGGGGACTTCTATGGCTACACCTTC CSVGSGDFYGYTF NA 13 TRBV29-1 NA TRBJ1-2
TGTGCCAGTAGTATAGGGATGAACACTGAAGCTTTCTTT CASSIGMNTEAFF once 13 TRBV19 NA TRBJ1-1